These 26 T cell receptor beta chains share one sample of origin, sequenced in a study of blood T cells in healthy people across ages. Then a second PCR, running roughly 7 to 12 cycles, was carried out with a sample-barcoded 5' primer and a J-beta primer mix. TCRdb re-called the 5' RACE reads with MiXCR, one entry per CDR3 protein. Counted here are about 780,000 distinct CDR3 sequences, 55% to 65% occurring once; the ten biggest clones make up approximately 30%. Sequenced material: blood. Receptor source: a man aged 30-40 years in good health.

The chain links TRBV24-1 to TRBJ2-3; no clear D. There are 13 residues in the CDR3. Trimming stripped 0 bases from V and 4 bases from J, with 4 bases between. Per the germline V gene, CDR1 is KGHDR and CDR2 is SFDVKD. This CDR3 is CATSDLVADTQYF. DNA of the CDR3: TGTGCCACCAGTGATTTGGTAGCAGATACGCAGTATTTT.

This chain links TRBV29-1 with TRBJ2-3, with 10 bases fitting TRBD1. V shed 4 bases and J 4 bases; nucleotides not matched to a gene: 5. This CDR3 contains 14 residues. Germline V gene sequence: CDR1 SQVTM, CDR2 ANQGSEA. The CDR3: CSVGQGAFADTQYF. CDR3 nucleotides: TGCAGCGTTGGACAGGGGGCATTTGCAGATACGCAGTATTTT.

V usage is TRBV3-1 and J usage is TRBJ2-5; 11 nucleotides line up with TRBD1. Germline-derived CDR1 and CDR2 are LGHDT and YNNKEL (reference sequence). V gave up 4 bases and J gave up 5 bases; unmatched junction bases: 6. The CDR3 sequence is 15 residues long. The CDR3 DNA sequence: TGTGCCAGCAGCCCCCCGGACAGGGGGCGTGAGACCCAGTACTTC. Translated: CASSPPDRGRETQYF.

The chain uses TRBV4-2 and TRBJ2-3, with TRBD2 identical over 8 bases. The CDR3 extends over 16 amino acids. The V and J ends lost 1 base and 3 bases, in that order; junction bases with no gene match: 6. Germline loops: CDR1 LGHNA, CDR2 YNFKEQ. CDR3 DNA sequence: TGTGCCAGCAGCCAAGCGGGACTAGGAGTTACAGATACGCAGTATTTT. It encodes CASSQAGLGVTDTQYF.

V and J are TRBV11-3 and TRBJ2-2, with TRBD1 matching 8 bases. Germline loops: CDR1 SGHNT, CDR2 YENEEA. The CDR3 consists of 15 residues. V lost 5 bases and J lost 4; bases outside the gene matches: 6. The CDR3 coding sequence is TGTGCCAGCAGCCCCGGGACAGGTCGCACCGGGGAGCTGTTTTTT. The encoded protein is CASSPGTGRTGELFF.

This chain links TRBV7-3 with TRBJ1-2, with D perhaps TRBD1 (6 bases). V lost 5 bases, J lost 8 bases, and 12 bases lay in between. The germline V gene encodes CDR1 SGHTA and CDR2 FQGTGA. The CDR3 has 12 amino acids. Written as DNA, the CDR3 is TGTGCCAGCAGCCATCAGGGGCTCGGCTACACCTTC. This codes for CASSHQGLGYTF. The full variable domain, completed using reference TRBV7-3 and TRBJ1-2, is GAGVSQTPSNKVTEKGKYVELRCDPISGHTALYWYRQSLGQGPEFLIYFQGTGAADDSGLPNDRFFAVRPEGSVSTLKIQRTERGDSAVYLCASSHQGLGYTFGSGTRLTVV.

V usage is TRBV6-2 or TRBV6-3 and J usage is TRBJ2-1; 10 nucleotides match TRBD2. CDR1 is MNHEY and CDR2 is SVGEGT in the germline V gene. J lost 8 bases, V lost 2 bases, and 12 bases had no gene match. This CDR3 has 17 amino acids. The CDR3: CASSYRSGGAIVDEQFF. In DNA form, the CDR3 reads TGTGCCAGCAGTTACAGGAGCGGGGGGGCTATAGTTGATGAGCAGTTCTTC.

The chain is built from TRBV29-1 and TRBJ2-5; no firm D call. V lost 4 bases and J lost 0, with 9 bases in between. Germline V CDR1 and CDR2: SQVTM, ANQGSEA. The CDR3 is 13 residues long. In nucleotides, the CDR3 is TGCAGCGTTGGGGTAGAGTACCAAGAGACCCAGTACTTC. Residues: CSVGVEYQETQYF.

The gene calls are TRBV6-6 and TRBJ2-6; D may match TRBD1 or TRBD2 (5 bases each). Germline V lookup: CDR1 MNHNY, CDR2 SVGAGI (reference sequence). The CDR3 has 15 residues. The V end lost 2 bases, the J end lost 0 bases, and 5 bases lay between the germline ends. CDR3 protein: CASSYGTSGANVLTF. CDR3 DNA sequence: TGTGCCAGCAGTTACGGGACCTCTGGGGCCAACGTCCTGACTTTC.

The V gene is TRBV12-3 or TRBV12-4, the J gene TRBJ2-5, with a possible D match to TRBD1 (5 bases). V was clipped by 8 bases and J by 2 bases, with 15 bases between them. The CDR3 spans 14 residues. The CDR3 DNA reads as TGTGCCAGCGGAATGACAGAGGTTCAAGAGACCCAGTACTTC. It encodes CASGMTEVQETQYF.

There are a few counts of this clonotype. The rearrangement uses TRBV2 and TRBJ2-5, with D maybe TRBD2 (6 bases). Germline-derived CDR1 and CDR2 are SNHLY and FYNNEI. The CDR3 runs to 16 residues. Trimming took 4 bases from V and 11 from J, leaving 26 bases between them. The DNA of the CDR3 is TGTGCCAGCAGTGTAGGCATCTATGGCGGGTCGGGGGAGCAGTACTTC. Amino acids: CASSVGIYGGSGEQYF.

The V gene is TRBV6-5, the J gene TRBJ2-1, with D uncertain. V shed 2 bases and J shed 5 bases, with 10 bases lying between them. Germline V gene lookup returns CDR1 MNHEY and CDR2 SVGAGI. The CDR3 has 14 amino acids. The DNA of the CDR3 is TGTGCCAGCAGTTACCAAACCCGGGACAATGAGCAGTTCTTC. Amino acid sequence: CASSYQTRDNEQFF.

This clonotype showed up just a few times. The chain joins TRBV3-1 to TRBJ2-1, with D maybe TRBD1 (6 bases). V was pared by 4 bases and J by 6 bases, with 19 bases between. The CDR3 is made up of 16 amino acids. Germline-derived CDR1 and CDR2 are LGHDT and YNNKEL (reference sequence). CDR3 sequence reads: CASSPRAGELGNEQFF. For the CDR3, the DNA is TGTGCCAGCAGCCCCCGGGCAGGGGAGTTGGGCAATGAGCAGTTCTTC.

The chain couples TRBV9 to TRBJ2-7; 9 positions match TRBD1. CDR1 SGDLS and CDR2 YYNGEE come from the germline V gene. The CDR3 is 14 amino acids. V lost 3 bases to trimming and J lost 6 bases; unmatched junction nucleotides: 7. CDR3 protein: CASSASGTGSEQYF. The DNA of the CDR3 is TGTGCCAGCAGCGCTTCCGGGACAGGGTCCGAGCAGTACTTC.

The rearrangement joins TRBV3-1 to TRBJ2-3; 12 bases are a match to TRBD1. Germline CDR1 and CDR2: LGHDT and YNNKEL (reference sequence). V shed 4 bases, J shed 0 bases, and the junction held 5 bases outside the gene matches. The CDR3 spans 17 residues. CDR3 protein: CASSLPGQGASTDTQYF. CDR3 coding DNA: TGTGCCAGCAGCCTTCCGGGACAGGGGGCGAGCACAGATACGCAGTATTTT.

This clonotype appeared a few times. The chain employs TRBV20-1 and TRBJ2-1; D is ambiguous. The germline V gene encodes CDR1 DFQATT and CDR2 SNEGSKA (reference sequence). The ends were cut back, 5 bases at V and 2 bases at J, with 13 bases in the middle. The CDR3 runs 14 residues. CDR3 sequence reads: CSARPAETYNEQFF. In nucleotides, the CDR3 is TGCAGTGCTCGACCGGCAGAAACCTACAATGAGCAGTTCTTC.

V usage is TRBV2 and J usage is TRBJ2-3; tentatively, D is TRBD1 or TRBD2 (6 bases each). The CDR3 sequence is 17 residues long. The germline V gene has CDR1 SNHLY and CDR2 FYNNEI. Trimming pared 2 bases from V and 3 bases from J, leaving 18 bases between. In DNA form, the CDR3 reads TGTGCCAGCAGTGAATCTCGCGGCAGGGGAGGAACAGATACGCAGTATTTT. Amino acid sequence: CASSESRGRGGTDTQYF.

The chain carries TRBV7-9 and TRBJ1-2, with 7 bases lining up with TRBD1. The CDR3 extends over 13 amino acids. Germline values: CDR1 SEHNR, CDR2 FQNEAQ (reference sequence). Unmatched junction bases numbered 8, after V lost 7 bases and J lost 6 bases. The CDR3 protein is CASTNPRGDGYTF. The CDR3 region has the DNA TGTGCCAGCACCAACCCCAGGGGGGATGGCTACACCTTC. Combining the CDR3 with reference TRBV7-9 and TRBJ1-2 gives the whole variable domain DTGVSQNPRHKITKRGQNVTFRCDPISEHNRLYWYRQTLGQGPEFLTYFQNEAQLEKSRLLSDRFSAERPKGSFSTLEIQRTEQGDSAMYLCASTNPRGDGYTFGSGTRLTVV.

The CDR3 region has the DNA TGTGCCAGCAAAAGGGACGTGCAGCCCCAGCATTTT. Translating gives CASKRDVQPQHF. The rearrangement joins TRBV28 to TRBJ1-5; D might be TRBD1 (5 bases). The CDR3 sequence is 12 residues long. Trimming shortened V by 7 bases and J by 7 bases, and 11 bases separated the two germline ends. Germline assignment: CDR1 MDHEN and CDR2 SYDVKM. The variable domain in full, completed from reference TRBV28 and TRBJ1-5, reads DVKVTQSSRYLVKRTGEKVFLECVQDMDHENMFWYRQDPGLGLRLIYFSYDVKMKEKGDIPEGYSVSREKKERFSLILESASTNQTSMYLCASKRDVQPQHFGDGTRLSIL.

In DNA form, the CDR3 reads TGTGCCAGCAGTCGAGACAGATATAATTCACCCCTCCACTTT. It codes for CASSRDRYNSPLHF. The chain has TRBV12-3 or TRBV12-4 and TRBJ1-6; tentative D call: TRBD1 (5 bases). This CDR3 region has 14 residues. The V gene lost 5 bases and the J gene lost 4 bases, with 9 bases spanning the gap.

The gene calls are TRBV27 and TRBJ2-2; D not resolved. Trimming left V 3 bases short and J 0 bases short, with 5 bases between. The CDR3 runs to 14 residues. The germline V gene has CDR1 MNHEY and CDR2 SMNVEV (reference sequence). Here the CDR3 DNA reads TGTGCCAGCAGTTTTGGCGCGAACACCGGGGAGCTGTTTTTT. Its translation is CASSFGANTGELFF.

This chain uses TRBV20-1 with TRBJ2-1; 10 bases line up with TRBD2. V shed 5 bases, J shed 8 bases, and the junction held 15 bases outside the gene matches. The CDR3 length is 16 residues. Germline CDR1 is DFQATT and CDR2 is SNEGSKA (reference sequence). The CDR3 protein is CSARTSGRESVDEQFF. DNA for the CDR3: TGCAGTGCTCGGACTAGCGGCCGGGAATCCGTCGATGAGCAGTTCTTC.

The genes are TRBV6-2 or TRBV6-3 and TRBJ1-2, with 7 bases aligning to TRBD1. The CDR3 length is 16 residues. Germline assignment: CDR1 MNHEY and CDR2 SVGEGT. V trimming: 7 bases; J trimming: 4 bases; junction bases outside the gene matches: 15. The CDR3 spells CASTDTTGQLLYGYTF. The DNA for the CDR3 is TGTGCCAGCACCGACACGACGGGACAGCTACTCTATGGCTACACCTTC.

This chain's CDR3 is CAWRAGIPGSSEAFF. For the CDR3, the DNA is TGTGCCTGGAGAGCAGGAATTCCAGGGTCCTCTGAAGCTTTCTTT. The chain joins TRBV30 to TRBJ1-1; a weak D match, TRBD1 (5 bases). CDR3 size: 15 residues. Trimming took 3 bases from V and 6 from J, leaving 20 bases between them. Germline V gene sequence: CDR1 GTSNPN, CDR2 SVGIG (reference sequence).

This clonotype has more than one count but fewer than ten. The chain couples TRBV15 to TRBJ2-4; D possibly uses TRBD1 or TRBD2 (6 bases each). The end of the DNA fits TRBJ2-7 better, so the J call may be wrong. There are 13 residues in the CDR3. Per germline, CDR1 LNHNV and CDR2 YYDKDF (reference sequence). CDR3 nucleotides: TGTGCCACCAGCAGCTCCCGGGGGCACGAGCAGTACTTC. Translation gives CATSSSRGHEQYF.

The J gene is TRBJ1-4, the V gene TRBV4-3; D not resolved. Trimming stripped 0 bases from V and 6 bases from J, with 8 bases between. This CDR3 is built from 14 residues. Germline V gene data show CDR1 as LGHNA and CDR2 as YSLEER. Here the CDR3 DNA reads TGCGCCAGCAGCCAAGATCATGGGGATGAAAAACTGTTTTTT. As protein: CASSQDHGDEKLFF.